This TCR beta chain comes out of a study of monozygotic twins with cystic fibrosis. In the study overall: Libraries were built from roughly 3 micrograms of fragmented DNA using approximately 16 PCR cycles.

The CDR3 totals 14 residues. After removal of 3 bases from V and 8 bases from J, the junction contained 7 bases not matched to a gene. CDR1 is SGDLS, CDR2 YYNGEE, per germline. TCRdb's copy holds only in-frame clones and misses some; the assay was immunoSEQ multiplex PCR. Among about 24,000 clones listed, 85% to 95% were seen once. The sequencing sample was made of blood. This receptor was identified in a girl aged 2-9 years with cystic fibrosis. The chain recombines TRBV9 with TRBJ2-1; 8 nucleotides line up with TRBD1. CDR3 amino acids: CASSATTGGDEQFF. The CDR3 coding sequence is TGTGCCAGCAGCGCGACCACAGGGGGAGATGAGCAGTTCTTC. Together with reference TRBV9 and TRBJ2-1, the CDR3 gives the full variable domain: DSGVTQTPKHLITATGQRVTLRCSPRSGDLSVYWYQQSLDQGLQFLIQYYNGEERAKGNILERFSAQQFPDLHSELNLSSLELGDSALYFCASSATTGGDEQFFGPGTRLTVL.